Sequencing of this TCR beta chain was carried out in a study of cytomegalovirus exposure and HLA in healthy donors. Findings of the study overall: Sequence variants that were highly shared formed a cluster that was likely a sequencing artifact.

Worth noting for this clone: Its antigen is undetermined.

PCR was performed using 60 Vbeta and 13 Jbeta primers. Sequenced by immunoSEQ multiplex PCR; TCRdb stores in-frame clones only, minus some. The sample records 250,000 to 350,000 clones, 86% being singletons. The CDR3 length is 15 residues. Losses at the gene ends were 10 bases for V and 6 bases for J; bases not matched to a gene: 14. Germline CDR1 reads MDHEN; CDR2 reads SYDVKM. The origin of this receptor is a man aged 35-49 years in good health and CMV-seropositive. The rearrangement links TRBV28 to TRBJ1-5; TRBD1 matches 8 bases. Sequencing used PBMCs. CDR3 nucleotide sequence: TGTGCCACTATCCGACAGGGGAGCTGGGGTCAGCCCCAGCATTTT. Residues: CATIRQGSWGQPQHF.